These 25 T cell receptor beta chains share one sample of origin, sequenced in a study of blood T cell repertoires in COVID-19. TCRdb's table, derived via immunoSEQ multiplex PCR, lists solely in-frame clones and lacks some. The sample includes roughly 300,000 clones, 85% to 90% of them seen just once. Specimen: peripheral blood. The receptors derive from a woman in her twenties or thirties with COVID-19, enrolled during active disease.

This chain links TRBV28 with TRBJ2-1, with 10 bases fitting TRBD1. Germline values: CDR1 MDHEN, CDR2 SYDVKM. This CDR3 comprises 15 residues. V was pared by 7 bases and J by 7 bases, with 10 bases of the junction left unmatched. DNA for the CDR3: TGTGCCAGCACCACCCCCGGGACAGGGGCGAATGAGCAGTTCTTC. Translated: CASTTPGTGANEQFF.

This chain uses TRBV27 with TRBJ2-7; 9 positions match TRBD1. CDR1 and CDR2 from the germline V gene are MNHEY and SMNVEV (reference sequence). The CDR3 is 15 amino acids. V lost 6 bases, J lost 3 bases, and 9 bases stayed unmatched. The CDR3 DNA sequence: TGTGCCAGCAGAAAACAGGGGGCGTTTAACTACGAGCAGTACTTC. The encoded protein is CASRKQGAFNYEQYF.

The CDR3 DNA is TGTGCCAGCAGCGCGGAGGACAGTCTAACAACTAATGAAAAACTGTTTTTT. Encoded protein: CASSAEDSLTTNEKLFF. This chain links TRBV7-9 with TRBJ1-4, with a tentative D call TRBD1 (6 bases). The CDR3 totals 17 residues. The germline V and J ends were trimmed by 5 bases and 0 bases, with 16 bases remaining between them. Germline loops: CDR1 SEHNR, CDR2 FQNEAQ (reference sequence).

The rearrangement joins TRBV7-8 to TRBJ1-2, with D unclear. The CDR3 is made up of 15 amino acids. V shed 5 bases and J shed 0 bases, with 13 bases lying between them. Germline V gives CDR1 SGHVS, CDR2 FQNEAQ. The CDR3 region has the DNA TGTGCCAGCAGCCTACGTCCAACATCTAACTATGGCTACACCTTC. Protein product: CASSLRPTSNYGYTF.

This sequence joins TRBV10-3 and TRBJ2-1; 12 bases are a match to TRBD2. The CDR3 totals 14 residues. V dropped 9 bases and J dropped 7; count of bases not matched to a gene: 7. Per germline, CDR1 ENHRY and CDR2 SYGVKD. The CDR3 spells CAMSSGGARNEQFF. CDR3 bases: TGTGCCATGTCTAGCGGGGGGGCCCGGAATGAGCAGTTCTTC.

CDR3 nucleotide sequence: TGTGCCAGTAGTATGGGGCCTTCTACTGAAGCTTTCTTT. Its translation: CASSMGPSTEAFF. V usage is TRBV19 and J usage is TRBJ1-1; D may be TRBD1 (5 bases). Looked up from germline, CDR1 is LNHDA and CDR2 is SQIVND (reference sequence). The CDR3 runs 13 residues. V was trimmed by 3 bases and J by 5 bases, leaving 10 bases between them.

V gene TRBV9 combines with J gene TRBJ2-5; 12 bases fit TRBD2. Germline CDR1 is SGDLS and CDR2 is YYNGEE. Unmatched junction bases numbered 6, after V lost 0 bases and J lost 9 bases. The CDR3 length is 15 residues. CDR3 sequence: CASSVDWLAGGSQYF. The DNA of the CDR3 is TGTGCCAGCAGCGTAGATTGGCTAGCGGGGGGGTCCCAGTACTTC.

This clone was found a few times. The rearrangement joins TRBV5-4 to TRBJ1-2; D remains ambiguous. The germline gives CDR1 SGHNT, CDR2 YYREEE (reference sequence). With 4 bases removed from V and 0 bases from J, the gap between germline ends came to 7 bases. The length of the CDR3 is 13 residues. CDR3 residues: CASSRGTNYGYTF. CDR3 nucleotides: TGTGCCAGCAGCCGCGGAACTAACTATGGCTACACCTTC.

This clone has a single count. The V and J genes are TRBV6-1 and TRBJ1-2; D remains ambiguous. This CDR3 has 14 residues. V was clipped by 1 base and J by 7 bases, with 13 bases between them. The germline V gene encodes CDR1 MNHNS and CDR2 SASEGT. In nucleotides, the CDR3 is TGTGCCAGCAGTGAAGTTAGTGGGCGACGTGGCTACACCTTC. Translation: CASSEVSGRRGYTF.

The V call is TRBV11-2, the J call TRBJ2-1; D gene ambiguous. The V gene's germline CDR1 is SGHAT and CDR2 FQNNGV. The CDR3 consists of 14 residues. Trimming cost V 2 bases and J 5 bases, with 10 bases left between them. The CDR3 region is CASSLFKRHNEQFF. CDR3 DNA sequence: TGTGCCAGCAGCTTATTCAAGCGCCACAATGAGCAGTTCTTC.

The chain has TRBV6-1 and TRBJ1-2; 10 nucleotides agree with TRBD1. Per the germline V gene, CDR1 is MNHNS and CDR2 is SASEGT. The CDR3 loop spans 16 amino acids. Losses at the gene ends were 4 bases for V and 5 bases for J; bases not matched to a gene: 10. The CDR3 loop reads CASSASLPGQGYGYTF. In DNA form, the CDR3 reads TGTGCCAGCAGTGCCTCCCTGCCGGGACAGGGGTATGGCTACACCTTC.

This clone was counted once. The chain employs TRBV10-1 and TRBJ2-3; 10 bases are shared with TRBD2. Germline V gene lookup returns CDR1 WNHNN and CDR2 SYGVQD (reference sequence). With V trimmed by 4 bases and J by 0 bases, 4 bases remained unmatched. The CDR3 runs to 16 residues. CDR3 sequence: CASSGGSGGSTDTQYF. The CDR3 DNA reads TGCGCCAGCAGTGGTGGTAGCGGGGGGAGCACAGATACGCAGTATTTT.

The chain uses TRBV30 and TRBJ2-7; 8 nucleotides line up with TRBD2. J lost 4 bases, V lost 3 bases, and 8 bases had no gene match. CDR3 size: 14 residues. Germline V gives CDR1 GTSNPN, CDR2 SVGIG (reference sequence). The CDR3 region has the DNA TGTGCCTGGAGAATGCGGGGGGCGGTTTACGAGCAGTACTTC. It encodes CAWRMRGAVYEQYF.

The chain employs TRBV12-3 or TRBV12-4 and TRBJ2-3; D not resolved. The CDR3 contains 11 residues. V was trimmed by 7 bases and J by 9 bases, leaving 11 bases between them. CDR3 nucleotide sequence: TGTGCCAGCATGCTCCAAACAACGCAGTATTTT. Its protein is CASMLQTTQYF.

The chain's CDR3 is CASSHGGDEQFF. The CDR3 bases are TGTGCCAGCAGTCACGGGGGAGATGAGCAGTTCTTC. The rearrangement uses TRBV6-5 and TRBJ2-1; D may be TRBD2 (6 bases). Germline values: CDR1 MNHEY, CDR2 SVGAGI. CDR3 length: 12 residues. V was pared by 5 bases and J by 8 bases, with 10 bases between.

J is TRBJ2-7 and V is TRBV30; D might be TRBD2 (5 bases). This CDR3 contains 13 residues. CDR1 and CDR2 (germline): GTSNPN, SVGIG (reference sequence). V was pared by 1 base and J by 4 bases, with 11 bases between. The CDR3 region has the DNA TGTGCCTGGAGTGCGCGGGTGGGGTACGAGCAGTACTTC. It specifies CAWSARVGYEQYF.

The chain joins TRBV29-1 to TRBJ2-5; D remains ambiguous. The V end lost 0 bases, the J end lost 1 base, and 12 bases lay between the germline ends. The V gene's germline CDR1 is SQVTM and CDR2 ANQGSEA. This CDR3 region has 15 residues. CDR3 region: CSVEEGASIQETQYF. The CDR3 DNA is TGCAGCGTTGAAGAGGGCGCGTCTATCCAAGAGACCCAGTACTTC.

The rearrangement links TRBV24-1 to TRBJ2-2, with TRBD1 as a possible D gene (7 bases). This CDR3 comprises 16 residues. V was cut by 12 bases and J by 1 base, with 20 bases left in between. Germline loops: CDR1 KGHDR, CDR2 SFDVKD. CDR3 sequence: CAAGGRSGRNTGELFF. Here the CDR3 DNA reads TGTGCCGCAGGGGGGAGGAGCGGCCGGAACACCGGGGAGCTGTTTTTT.

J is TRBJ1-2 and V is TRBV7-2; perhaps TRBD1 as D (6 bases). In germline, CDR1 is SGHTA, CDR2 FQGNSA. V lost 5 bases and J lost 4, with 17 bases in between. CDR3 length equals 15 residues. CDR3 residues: CASSPRHTGTYGYTF. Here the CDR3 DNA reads TGTGCCAGCAGCCCGAGGCACACAGGGACCTATGGCTACACCTTC.

CDR3 DNA: TGCGCCAGCAGCTTAGCGGGGTACCAAGAGACCCAGTACTTC. It encodes CASSLAGYQETQYF. The V gene is TRBV5-1, the J gene TRBJ2-5; the match to TRBD2 covers 7 bases. CDR1 is SGHRS, CDR2 YFSETQ, per germline. Trimming took 2 bases from V and 0 from J; bases not matched to a gene: 1. The CDR3 runs 14 residues.

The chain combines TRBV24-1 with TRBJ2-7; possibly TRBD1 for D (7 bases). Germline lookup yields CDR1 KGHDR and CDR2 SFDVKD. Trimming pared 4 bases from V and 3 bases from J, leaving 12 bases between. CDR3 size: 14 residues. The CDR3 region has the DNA TGTGCCACCAGTGACCGACAGGGAGGCTACGAGCAGTACTTC. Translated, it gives CATSDRQGGYEQYF.

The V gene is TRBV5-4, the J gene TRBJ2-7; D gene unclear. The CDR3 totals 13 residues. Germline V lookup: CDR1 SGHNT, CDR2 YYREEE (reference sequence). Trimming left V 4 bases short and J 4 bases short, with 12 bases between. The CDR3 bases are TGTGCCAGCAGCGGCGGCCCCCGTTACGAGCAGTACTTC. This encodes CASSGGPRYEQYF.

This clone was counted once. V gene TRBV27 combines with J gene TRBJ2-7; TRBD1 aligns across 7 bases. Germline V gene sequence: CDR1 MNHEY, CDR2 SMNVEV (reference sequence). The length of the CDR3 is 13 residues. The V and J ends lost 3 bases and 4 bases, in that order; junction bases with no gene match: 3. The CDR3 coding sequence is TGTGCCAGCAGTTTGGGGACAGAATACGAGCAGTACTTC. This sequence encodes CASSLGTEYEQYF.

In DNA form, the CDR3 reads TGTGCCAGCACTCGGGGGGGTCGAGAGACCCAGTACTTC. Amino acids: CASTRGGRETQYF. The rearrangement uses TRBV5-6 and TRBJ2-5, with TRBD2 matching 8 bases. Trimming cost V 6 bases and J 4 bases; bases outside gene matches: 5. This CDR3 is built from 13 residues. Germline-derived CDR1 and CDR2 are SGHDT and YYEEEE. Variable domain in full (rest from reference TRBV5-6 and TRBJ2-5): DAGVTQSPTHLIKTRGQQVTLRCSPKSGHDTVSWYQQALGQGPQFIFQYYEEEERQRGNFPDRFSGHQFPNYSSELNVNALLLGDSALYLCASTRGGRETQYFGPGTRLLVL.

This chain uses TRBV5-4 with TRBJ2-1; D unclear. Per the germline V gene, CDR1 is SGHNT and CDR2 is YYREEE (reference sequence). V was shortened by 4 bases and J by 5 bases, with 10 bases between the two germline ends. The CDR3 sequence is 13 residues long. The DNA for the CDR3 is TGTGCCAGCAGCAAGAATCGGGACAATGAGCAGTTCTTC. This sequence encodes CASSKNRDNEQFF. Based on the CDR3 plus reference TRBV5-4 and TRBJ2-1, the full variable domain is ETGVTQSPTHLIKTRGQQVTLRCSSQSGHNTVSWYQQALGQGPQFIFQYYREEENGRGNFPPRFSGLQFPNYSSELNVNALELDDSALYLCASSKNRDNEQFFGPGTRLTVL.